Sequencing of this TCR beta chain was carried out in a study of blood T cell repertoires in COVID-19. In the study overall: Sources were T cells, B-cell-depleted T cells, or PBMCs; the material itself was cDNA or gDNA.

The CDR3 is 15 residues long. The V gene lost 4 bases and the J gene lost 8 bases, with 18 bases spanning the gap. Germline V gene lookup returns CDR1 LNHDA and CDR2 SQIVND (reference sequence). Clones were read by immunoSEQ multiplex PCR, and TCRdb kept only the in-frame ones, dropping some. The sample has about 140,000 clones, around 83% seen once; the top ten hold around 8.5%. The sequence was collected from a woman aged 60-70 years with acute or convalescent COVID-19. The chain links TRBV19 to TRBJ2-4, with D perhaps matching TRBD1 (6 bases). What was sequenced was peripheral blood. CDR3 sequence reads: CASSRLKGVLDIQYF. The CDR3 DNA follows: TGTGCCAGTAGTAGGTTAAAGGGGGTGTTGGACATTCAGTACTTC.